The clone carrying this TCR beta chain was observed a handful of times. This sample was taken from a study of blood T cells in healthy people across ages. Through a sample-barcoded 5' primer and a J-beta primer mix, a second PCR was run for about 6 to 11 cycles. Researchers report that each sample yielded at least 3 million CDR3-containing paired-end reads. From the 5' RACE reads, TCRdb called clonotypes with MiXCR, one entry per CDR3 protein. Seen here are fewer than 2,000,000 distinct CDR3 sequences, approximately 40% observed once, and the top ten hold about 23%. The length of the CDR3 is 15 residues. V shed 4 bases, J shed 0 bases, and the junction held 3 bases outside the gene matches.

This sequence joins TRBV12-3 or TRBV12-4 and TRBJ1-5, with 7 positions matching TRBD1. Source material: blood. This clonotype originated in a human donor in good health. CDR3 residues: CASSWTGYSNQPQHF. CDR3 nucleotide sequence: TGTGCCAGCAGTTGGACAGGTTATAGCAATCAGCCCCAGCATTTT.